These 16 T cell receptor beta chains came from one sample sequenced in a study of blood T cell repertoires in COVID-19. Profiled with immunoSEQ multiplex PCR; TCRdb holds only in-frame clones, not every one. This sample has 310,000 or so clones; around 84% occur once, and the top ten carry more than 9%. Sequencing was carried out using PBMCs or T cells enriched from blood (not recorded which). Source of these receptors: a woman aged 18-35 years who had recovered from COVID-19.

The CDR3 nucleotides read TGTGCCAGCAGTTACTCAGACTACAGGGCGATCTATGGCTACACCTTC. Translation gives CASSYSDYRAIYGYTF. This chain links TRBV6-2 or TRBV6-3 with TRBJ1-2; TRBD1 is a possible D gene (6 bases). Trimming took 0 bases from V and 4 from J, leaving 15 bases between them. The CDR3 has 16 residues. The germline CDR1 and CDR2 sequences are MNHEY and SVGEGT.

This clone was counted once. The V and J genes are TRBV12-3 or TRBV12-4 and TRBJ1-2; 9 bases match TRBD1. The CDR3 contains 13 residues. With V trimmed by 3 bases and J by 8 bases, 4 bases remained unmatched. The CDR3 nucleotides are TGTGCCAGCAGTTTCGGGACAGGGCAAGGCTACACCTTC. Its protein is CASSFGTGQGYTF.

This clone has a single count. This chain links TRBV5-4 with TRBJ2-7, with 13 bases matching TRBD2. The CDR3 totals 15 residues. CDR1 and CDR2 from the germline V gene are SGHNT and YYREEE (reference sequence). Trimming at V came to 4 bases and at J to 4 bases, leaving 5 bases not matched to a gene. The CDR3 region has the DNA TGTGCCAGCAGCCCCGGACTAGCGGGAGTGTACGAGCAGTACTTC. Amino acid sequence: CASSPGLAGVYEQYF.

The chain is built from TRBV2 and TRBJ2-3; weak D call: TRBD2 (6 bases). Trimming left V 0 bases short and J 3 bases short, with 13 bases between. Germline CDR1 reads SNHLY; CDR2 reads FYNNEI. The CDR3 sequence is 16 residues long. CDR3 coding DNA: TGTGCCAGCAGTGAAGCGCTAGCGCTAGGGACAGATACGCAGTATTTT. This gives the protein CASSEALALGTDTQYF.

V is TRBV4-1 and J is TRBJ2-7; D unresolved. Germline V gene sequence: CDR1 MGHRA, CDR2 YSYEKL. The CDR3 has 15 amino acids. V lost 1 base and J 0 bases, leaving 10 bases between the germline ends. The CDR3: CASSQATGLSYEQYF. As DNA, the CDR3 is TGCGCCAGCAGCCAAGCAACGGGTCTCTCCTACGAGCAGTACTTC.

The CDR3 reads CAISESTGTDTQYF. CDR3 nucleotide sequence: TGTGCCATCAGTGAGTCCACGGGCACAGATACGCAGTATTTT. The chain couples TRBV10-3 to TRBJ2-3; D is unclear. This CDR3 has 14 amino acids. Looked up from germline, CDR1 is ENHRY and CDR2 is SYGVKD. Trimming cost V 0 bases and J 1 base, with 5 bases left between them.

The V and J genes are TRBV4-1 and TRBJ2-3, with TRBD2 identical over 14 bases. This CDR3 is built from 16 residues. Trimming took 3 bases from V and 4 from J; bases not matched to a gene: 3. From germline, CDR1 is MGHRA and CDR2 YSYEKL. In nucleotides, the CDR3 is TGCGCCAGCAGCCAGAGGACTAGCGGGAGGTCAGATACGCAGTATTTT. Protein: CASSQRTSGRSDTQYF.

This clone was observed at least ten times. The rearrangement joins TRBV6-6 to TRBJ2-5; tentatively, D is TRBD1 (5 bases). CDR3 length: 14 residues. In germline, CDR1 is MNHNY, CDR2 SVGAGI (reference sequence). The germline V and J ends were trimmed by 1 base and 1 base, with 7 bases remaining between them. For the CDR3, the DNA is TGTGCCAGCAGTTACTGGGGCAGCCAAGAGACCCAGTACTTC. Protein product: CASSYWGSQETQYF.

This clone showed up just once. This chain connects TRBV5-4 to TRBJ2-5; 9 bases map to TRBD1. This CDR3 spans 15 amino acids. Germline trimming cut 4 bases from V and 3 bases from J; bases unmatched to any gene: 7. Germline V gene sequence: CDR1 SGHNT, CDR2 YYREEE (reference sequence). The CDR3 region has the DNA TGTGCCAGCAGCCCCCTCCGGGACAGGGAAGAGACCCAGTACTTC. It yields the protein CASSPLRDREETQYF.

This chain uses TRBV19 with TRBJ2-1, with a possible D match to TRBD2 (7 bases). The length of the CDR3 is 15 residues. The germline V gene has CDR1 LNHDA and CDR2 SQIVND (reference sequence). Trimming took 3 bases from V and 6 from J, leaving 15 bases between them. CDR3 coding DNA: TGTGCCAGTAGTATGGTGGGGGGGGCTTCCAATGAGCAGTTCTTC. Protein sequence: CASSMVGGASNEQFF.

The chain employs TRBV27 and TRBJ1-1, with no clear D. The germline V gene has CDR1 MNHEY and CDR2 SMNVEV (reference sequence). This CDR3 is built from 16 residues. V dropped 5 bases and J dropped 0 bases, with 16 bases sitting between them. The CDR3 here is CASSPSATVMNTEAFF. CDR3 nucleotides: TGTGCCAGCAGTCCATCAGCAACAGTTATGAACACTGAAGCTTTCTTT.

The rearrangement links TRBV6-4 to TRBJ2-7; the match to TRBD2 covers 14 bases. The V and J ends lost 0 bases and 2 bases, in that order; junction bases with no gene match: 3. The CDR3 has 17 residues. Per the germline V gene, CDR1 is MRHNA and CDR2 is SNTAGT. In DNA form, the CDR3 reads TGTGCCAGCAGTGACTCGAGACTAGCGGGAGGGCCCTACGAGCAGTACTTC. This sequence encodes CASSDSRLAGGPYEQYF.

The V call is TRBV7-9, the J call TRBJ2-5; TRBD2 aligns across 9 bases. CDR1 and CDR2 (germline): SEHNR, FQNEAQ (reference sequence). V lost 1 base, J lost 4 bases, and 4 bases stayed unmatched. The CDR3 consists of 15 residues. In DNA form, the CDR3 reads TGTGCCAGCAGCTTAGGCGGGAGGGGAGTAGAGACCCAGTACTTC. Translation gives CASSLGGRGVETQYF.

The chain is built from TRBV5-1 and TRBJ1-5; D might be TRBD1 (5 bases). The CDR3 consists of 15 residues. Trimming removed 5 bases from V and 1 base from J, with 13 bases in between. Germline V gene data show CDR1 as SGHRS and CDR2 as YFSETQ. The CDR3 sequence is CASSYTGASNQPQHF. CDR3 bases: TGCGCCAGCAGTTACACTGGGGCGAGCAATCAGCCCCAGCATTTT.

The V and J genes are TRBV28 and TRBJ2-3, with 9 bases aligning to TRBD2. This CDR3 is 15 amino acids long. From germline, CDR1 is MDHEN and CDR2 SYDVKM. V shed 2 bases and J 1 base; nucleotides not matched to a gene: 1. This CDR3 reads CASSLGGRGTDTQYF. The CDR3 DNA reads TGTGCCAGCAGTTTAGGCGGGAGGGGCACAGATACGCAGTATTTT.

This clone was seen a few times. The genes are TRBV29-1 and TRBJ2-7; a weak D match, TRBD2 (5 bases). The CDR3 extends over 13 amino acids. V lost 2 bases and J 1 base, leaving 9 bases between the germline ends. The germline gives CDR1 SQVTM, CDR2 ANQGSEA. CDR3: CSVESPGSYEQYF. The CDR3 coding sequence is TGCAGCGTTGAATCGCCGGGGTCCTACGAGCAGTACTTC.